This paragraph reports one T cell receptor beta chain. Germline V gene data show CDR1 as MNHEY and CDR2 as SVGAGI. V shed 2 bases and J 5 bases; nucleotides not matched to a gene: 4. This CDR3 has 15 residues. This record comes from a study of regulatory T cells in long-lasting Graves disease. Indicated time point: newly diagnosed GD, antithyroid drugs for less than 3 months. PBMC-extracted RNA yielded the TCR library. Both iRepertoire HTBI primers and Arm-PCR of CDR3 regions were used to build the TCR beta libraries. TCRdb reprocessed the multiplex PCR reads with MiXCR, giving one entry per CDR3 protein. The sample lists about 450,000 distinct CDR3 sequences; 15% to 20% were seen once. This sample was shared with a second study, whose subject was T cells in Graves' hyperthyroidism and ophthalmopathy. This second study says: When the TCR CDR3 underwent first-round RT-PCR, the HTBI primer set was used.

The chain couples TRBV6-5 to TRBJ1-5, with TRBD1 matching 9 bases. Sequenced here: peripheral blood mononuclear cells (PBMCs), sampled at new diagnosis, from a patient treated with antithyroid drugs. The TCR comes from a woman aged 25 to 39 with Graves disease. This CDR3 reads CASSYRDRADQPQHF. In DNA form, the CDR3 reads TGTGCCAGCAGTTACCGGGACAGGGCTGATCAGCCCCAGCATTTT.